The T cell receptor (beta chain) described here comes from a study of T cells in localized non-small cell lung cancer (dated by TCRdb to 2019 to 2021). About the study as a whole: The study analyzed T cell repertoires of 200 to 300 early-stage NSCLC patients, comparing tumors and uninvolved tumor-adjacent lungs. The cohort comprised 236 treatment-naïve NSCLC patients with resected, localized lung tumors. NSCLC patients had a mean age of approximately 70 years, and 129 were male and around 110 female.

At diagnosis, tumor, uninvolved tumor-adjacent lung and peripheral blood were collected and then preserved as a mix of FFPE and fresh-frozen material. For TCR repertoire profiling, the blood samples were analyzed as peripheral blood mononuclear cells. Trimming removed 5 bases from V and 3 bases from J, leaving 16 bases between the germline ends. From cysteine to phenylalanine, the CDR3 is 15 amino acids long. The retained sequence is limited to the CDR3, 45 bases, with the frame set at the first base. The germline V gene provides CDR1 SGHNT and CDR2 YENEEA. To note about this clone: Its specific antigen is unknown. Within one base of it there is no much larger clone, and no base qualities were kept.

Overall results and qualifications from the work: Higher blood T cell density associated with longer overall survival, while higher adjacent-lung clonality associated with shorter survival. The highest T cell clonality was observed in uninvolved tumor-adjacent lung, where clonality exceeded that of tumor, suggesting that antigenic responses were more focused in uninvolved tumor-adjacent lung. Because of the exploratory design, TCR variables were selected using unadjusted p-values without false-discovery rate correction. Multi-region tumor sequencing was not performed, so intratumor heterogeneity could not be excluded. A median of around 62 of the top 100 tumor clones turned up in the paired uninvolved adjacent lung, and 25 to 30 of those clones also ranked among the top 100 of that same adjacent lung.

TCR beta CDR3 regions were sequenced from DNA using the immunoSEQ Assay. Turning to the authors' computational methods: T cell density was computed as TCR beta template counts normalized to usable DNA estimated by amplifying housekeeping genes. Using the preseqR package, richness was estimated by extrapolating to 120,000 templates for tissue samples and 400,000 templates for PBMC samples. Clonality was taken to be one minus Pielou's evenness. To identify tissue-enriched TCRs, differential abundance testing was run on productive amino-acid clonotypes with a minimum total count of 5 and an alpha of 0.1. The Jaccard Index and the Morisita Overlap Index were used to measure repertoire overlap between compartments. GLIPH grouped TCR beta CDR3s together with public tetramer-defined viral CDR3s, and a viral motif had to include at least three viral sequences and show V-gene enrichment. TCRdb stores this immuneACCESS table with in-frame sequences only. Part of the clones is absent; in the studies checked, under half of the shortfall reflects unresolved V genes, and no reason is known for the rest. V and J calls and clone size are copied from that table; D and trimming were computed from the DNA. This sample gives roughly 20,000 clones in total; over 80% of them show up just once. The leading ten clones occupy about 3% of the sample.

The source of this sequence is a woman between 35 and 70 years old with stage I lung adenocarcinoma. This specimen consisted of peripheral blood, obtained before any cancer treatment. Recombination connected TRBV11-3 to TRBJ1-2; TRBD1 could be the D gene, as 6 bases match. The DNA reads TGTGCCAGCAGCATGACAGGCAAGTCGGACTATGGCTACACCTTC. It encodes CASSMTGKSDYGYTF.